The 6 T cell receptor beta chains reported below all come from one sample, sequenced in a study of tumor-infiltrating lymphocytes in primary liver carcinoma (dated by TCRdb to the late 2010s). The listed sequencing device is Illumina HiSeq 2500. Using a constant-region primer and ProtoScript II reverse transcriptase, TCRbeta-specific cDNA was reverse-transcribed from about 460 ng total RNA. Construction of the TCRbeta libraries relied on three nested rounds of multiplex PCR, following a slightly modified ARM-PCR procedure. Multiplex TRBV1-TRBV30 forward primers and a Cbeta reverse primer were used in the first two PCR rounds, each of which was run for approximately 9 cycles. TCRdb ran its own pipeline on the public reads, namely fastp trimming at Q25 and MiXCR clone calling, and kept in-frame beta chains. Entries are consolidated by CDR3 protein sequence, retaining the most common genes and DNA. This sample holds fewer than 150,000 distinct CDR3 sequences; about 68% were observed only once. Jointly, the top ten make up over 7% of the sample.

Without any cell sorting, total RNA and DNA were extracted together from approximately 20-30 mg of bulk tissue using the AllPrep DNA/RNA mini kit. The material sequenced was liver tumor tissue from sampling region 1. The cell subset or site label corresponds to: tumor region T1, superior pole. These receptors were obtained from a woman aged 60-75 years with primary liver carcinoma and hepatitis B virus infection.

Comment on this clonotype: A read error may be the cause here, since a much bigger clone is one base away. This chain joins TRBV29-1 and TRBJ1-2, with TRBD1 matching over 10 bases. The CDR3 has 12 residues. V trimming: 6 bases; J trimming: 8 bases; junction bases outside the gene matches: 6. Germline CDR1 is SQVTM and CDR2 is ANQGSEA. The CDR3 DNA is TGCAGCGTCGGGACAGGGGTGGGAGGCTACACCTTC. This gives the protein CSVGTGVGGYTF.

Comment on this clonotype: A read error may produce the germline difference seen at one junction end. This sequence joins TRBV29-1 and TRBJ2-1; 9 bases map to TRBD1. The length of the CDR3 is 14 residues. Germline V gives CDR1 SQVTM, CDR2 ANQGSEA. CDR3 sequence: CSSKTGGPYNEQFF. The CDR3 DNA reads TGCAGCTCGAAGACAGGGGGACCCTACAATGAACAGTTCTTC.

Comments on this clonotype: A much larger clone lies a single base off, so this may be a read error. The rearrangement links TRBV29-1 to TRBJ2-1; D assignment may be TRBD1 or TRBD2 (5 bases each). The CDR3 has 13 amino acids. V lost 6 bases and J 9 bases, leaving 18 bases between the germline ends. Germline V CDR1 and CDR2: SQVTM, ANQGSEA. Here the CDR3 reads CSVQPTEGFEQFF. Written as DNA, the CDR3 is TGCAGCGTCCAACCGACAGAGGGCTTTGAGCAGTTCTTC.

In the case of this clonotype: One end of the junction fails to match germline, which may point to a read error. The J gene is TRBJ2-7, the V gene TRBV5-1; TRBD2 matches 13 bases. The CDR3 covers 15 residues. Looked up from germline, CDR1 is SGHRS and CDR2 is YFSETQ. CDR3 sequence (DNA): TGCGCCAGCAGCCCCGGGACTAGCGGGGACCTTTACCAGCACTTC. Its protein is CASSPGTSGDLYQHF.

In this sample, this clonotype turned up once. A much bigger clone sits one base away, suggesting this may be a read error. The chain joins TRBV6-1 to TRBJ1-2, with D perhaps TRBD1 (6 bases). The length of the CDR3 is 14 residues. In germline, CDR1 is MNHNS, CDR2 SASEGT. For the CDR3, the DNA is TGTGCCGGCAGTGAAGATGGGGGCGGCTATGGCTACACCTTC. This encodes CAGSEDGGGYGYTF.

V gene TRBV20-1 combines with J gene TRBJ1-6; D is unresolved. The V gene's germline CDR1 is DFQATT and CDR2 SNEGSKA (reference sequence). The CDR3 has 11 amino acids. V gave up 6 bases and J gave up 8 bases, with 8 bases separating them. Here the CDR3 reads CSATWDSPLHF. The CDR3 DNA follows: TGCAGTGCCACCTGGGATTCACCCCTCCACTTT.